These 24 T cell receptor beta chains were all obtained from the same sample, sequenced in a study of blood T cell repertoires in COVID-19. Clones were read by immunoSEQ multiplex PCR, and TCRdb kept only the in-frame ones, dropping some. In the table there are about 120,000 clones, roughly 90% of which are singletons. The sequenced sample consisted of peripheral blood. The receptor set was obtained from a man aged 55-75 years with COVID-19, enrolled during active disease.

The chain uses TRBV7-2 and TRBJ2-7; TRBD1 is a possible D gene (6 bases). CDR1 and CDR2 from the germline V gene are SGHTA and FQGNSA. CDR3 length: 12 residues. Trimming shortened V by 5 bases and J by 3 bases, and 8 bases separated the two germline ends. CDR3 DNA sequence: TGTGCCAGCAGCCGACAGGACTACGAGCAGTACTTC. Protein: CASSRQDYEQYF.

The chain employs TRBV29-1 and TRBJ2-7; D gene unclear. Per germline, CDR1 SQVTM and CDR2 ANQGSEA. V was trimmed by 5 bases and J by 3 bases, leaving 11 bases between them. The CDR3 sequence is 12 residues long. This CDR3 reads CSVSLISYEQYF. The CDR3 DNA sequence: TGCAGCGTTTCTTTGATCAGCTACGAGCAGTACTTC.

The V and J genes are TRBV7-8 and TRBJ1-2; 7 nucleotides line up with TRBD1. This CDR3 has 12 amino acids. V dropped 5 bases and J dropped 8; count of bases not matched to a gene: 5. CDR1 is SGHVS and CDR2 is FQNEAQ in the germline V gene. Here the CDR3 reads CASSPDREGYTF. In nucleotides, the CDR3 is TGTGCCAGCAGCCCTGACAGGGAAGGCTACACCTTC.

The chain joins TRBV19 to TRBJ1-1, with D possibly TRBD1 on 5 matching bases. The CDR3 length is 15 residues. The germline V and J ends were trimmed by 6 bases and 0 bases, with 14 bases remaining between them. Germline V gene sequence: CDR1 LNHDA, CDR2 SQIVND (reference sequence). CDR3 region: CASRTAEAMNTEAFF. CDR3 nucleotide sequence: TGTGCCAGTAGGACAGCAGAAGCTATGAACACTGAAGCTTTCTTT.

The V call is TRBV5-1, the J call TRBJ2-7, with 10 positions matching TRBD1. CDR3 size: 15 residues. In germline, CDR1 is SGHRS, CDR2 YFSETQ. The V and J ends lost 4 bases and 1 base, in that order; junction bases with no gene match: 5. The chain's CDR3 is CASSRDRGESYEQYF. CDR3 nucleotide sequence: TGCGCCAGCAGCCGGGACAGGGGTGAGTCCTACGAGCAGTACTTC. The full variable domain, rest sourced from reference TRBV5-1 and TRBJ2-7, is KAGVTQTPRYLIKTRGQQVTLSCSPISGHRSVSWYQQTPGQGLQFLFEYFSETQRNKGNFPGRFSGRQFSNSRSEMNVSTLELGDSALYLCASSRDRGESYEQYFGPGTRLTVT.

The chain combines TRBV7-2 with TRBJ1-2, with D uncertain. The CDR3 length is 13 residues. The V end was cut by 3 bases, the J end by 3 bases, with 8 bases between. The germline V gene encodes CDR1 SGHTA and CDR2 FQGNSA. The CDR3 nucleotides are TGTGCCAGCAGCTTGGGTGGAGACTATGGCTACACCTTC. Translation gives CASSLGGDYGYTF.

V is TRBV19 and J is TRBJ2-2; 7 bases match TRBD2. J lost 5 bases, V lost 3 bases, and 9 bases had no gene match. Germline CDR1 is LNHDA and CDR2 is SQIVND (reference sequence). The CDR3 sequence is 16 residues long. Here the CDR3 reads CASSMGGSIYTGELFF. In DNA form, the CDR3 reads TGTGCCAGTAGTATGGGAGGGTCGATTTATACCGGGGAGCTGTTTTTT.

The chain is built from TRBV7-2 and TRBJ2-5; possible D gene TRBD2, 6 bases. The CDR3 runs 16 residues. Trimming removed 6 bases from V and 2 bases from J, with 19 bases in between. Germline CDR1 and CDR2: SGHTA and FQGNSA. DNA for the CDR3: TGTGCCAGCAGACCGGACTACCGCGGGCGGCAAGAGACCCAGTACTTC. Amino acids: CASRPDYRGRQETQYF.

This clone appeared once. This rearrangement joins TRBV7-9 to TRBJ2-7, with TRBD2 identical over 8 bases. V was clipped by 5 bases and J by 1 base; unmatched bases: 10. Germline loops: CDR1 SEHNR, CDR2 FQNEAQ (reference sequence). This CDR3 region has 16 residues. The CDR3 reads CASSRGSSGLSYEQYF. CDR3 coding DNA: TGTGCCAGCAGCCGAGGCTCTAGCGGGCTATCCTACGAGCAGTACTTC.

The chain employs TRBV19 and TRBJ2-3; the match to TRBD2 covers 8 bases. V lost 3 bases to trimming and J lost 0 bases; unmatched junction nucleotides: 11. The CDR3 contains 18 residues. Germline V gene sequence: CDR1 LNHDA, CDR2 SQIVND (reference sequence). The CDR3 DNA reads as TGTGCCAGTAGTATCTATTCGCAAGCTAGCGGGAGCACAGATACGCAGTATTTT. The encoded protein is CASSIYSQASGSTDTQYF. Full variable domain (remainder filled in from reference TRBV19 and TRBJ2-3): DGGITQSPKYLFRKEGQNVTLSCEQNLNHDAMYWYRQDPGQGLRLIYYSQIVNDFQKGDIAEGYSVSREKKESFPLTVTSAQKNPTAFYLCASSIYSQASGSTDTQYFGPGTRLTVL.

The V gene is TRBV4-2, the J gene TRBJ2-3; no reliable D call. The germline V gene has CDR1 LGHNA and CDR2 YNFKEQ. The CDR3 consists of 14 residues. Trimming took 4 bases from V and 4 from J, leaving 12 bases between them. The CDR3 DNA reads as TGTGCCAGCAGCCGCACAGCCCGATCAGATACGCAGTATTTT. Translating gives CASSRTARSDTQYF.

The chain combines TRBV18 with TRBJ1-2; D unclear. Germline CDR1 is KGHSH and CDR2 is LQKENI. The length of the CDR3 is 13 residues. Deletions cut 5 bases from V and 8 bases from J, with 15 bases between. CDR3 protein: CASSDDLSGGYTF. DNA for the CDR3: TGTGCCAGCTCAGATGACCTCTCGGGAGGCTACACCTTC.

J is TRBJ2-7 and V is TRBV10-3, with TRBD1 matching over 8 bases. V trimming: 3 bases; J trimming: 0 bases; junction bases outside the gene matches: 1. Germline V gives CDR1 ENHRY, CDR2 SYGVKD. The length of the CDR3 is 14 residues. The CDR3 here is CAISEQGVSYEQYF. DNA of the CDR3: TGTGCCATCAGTGAACAGGGGGTCTCCTACGAGCAGTACTTC.

The chain links TRBV7-8 to TRBJ2-5; 7 bases align to TRBD1. The V and J ends lost 3 bases and 5 bases, in that order; junction bases with no gene match: 3. CDR1 and CDR2 from the germline V gene are SGHVS and FQNEAQ. The CDR3 runs 13 residues. The CDR3 nucleotides are TGTGCCAGCAGCTTCCGACAGGGTGAGACCCAGTACTTC. Its translation: CASSFRQGETQYF.

The chain joins TRBV10-3 to TRBJ2-2; D not certain. CDR1 is ENHRY, CDR2 SYGVKD, per germline. This CDR3 region has 14 residues. Trimming shortened V by 1 base and J by 8 bases, and 11 bases separated the two germline ends. Written as DNA, the CDR3 is TGTGCCATCAGTGAGTTTGGCCTGAGGGGGGAGCTGTTTTTT. Protein: CAISEFGLRGELFF.

This clone was picked up one time. The chain uses TRBV6-2 or TRBV6-3 and TRBJ2-7, with D possibly matching TRBD1 (6 bases). Germline V gene data show CDR1 as MNHEY and CDR2 as SVGEGT. The CDR3 contains 14 residues. The ends were cut back, 5 bases at V and 7 bases at J, with 18 bases in the middle. The CDR3 DNA reads as TGTGCCAGCAGTCAGGGGACGTTGCGGAGAGAGCAGTACTTC. This gives the protein CASSQGTLRREQYF.

This sequence joins TRBV7-9 and TRBJ2-5, with TRBD1 matching 8 bases. Unmatched junction bases numbered 4, after V lost 5 bases and J lost 2 bases. The CDR3 covers 14 residues. The germline V gene encodes CDR1 SEHNR and CDR2 FQNEAQ (reference sequence). The CDR3: CASSVWTGQETQYF. CDR3 DNA: TGTGCCAGCAGCGTCTGGACAGGGCAAGAGACCCAGTACTTC.

The CDR3 loop reads CATRDGANDNEQFF. The CDR3 DNA follows: TGTGCCACCAGGGATGGAGCGAACGACAATGAGCAGTTCTTC. The rearrangement joins TRBV4-2 to TRBJ2-1; D perhaps matches TRBD1 (5 bases). The length of the CDR3 is 14 residues. Per germline, CDR1 LGHNA and CDR2 YNFKEQ. Between the trimmed V and J ends, which lost 10 bases and 5 bases, there was a span of 18 bases.

This sequence joins TRBV7-6 and TRBJ2-7, with D perhaps TRBD1 (6 bases). The V and J ends lost 1 base and 5 bases respectively, with 15 bases between them. This CDR3 is 15 amino acids long. Germline V gene sequence: CDR1 SGHVS, CDR2 FNYEAQ. CDR3 sequence reads: CASSLGLRGENEQYF. The CDR3 DNA sequence: TGTGCCAGCAGCTTAGGTCTCAGGGGAGAGAACGAGCAGTACTTC. Full variable domain (outside the CDR3, taken from reference TRBV7-6 and TRBJ2-7): GAGVSQSPRYKVTKRGQDVALRCDPISGHVSLYWYRQALGQGPEFLTYFNYEAQQDKSGLPNDRFSAERPEGSISTLTIQRTEQRDSAMYRCASSLGLRGENEQYFGPGTRLTVT.

The chain uses TRBV19 and TRBJ2-3; D perhaps matches TRBD2 (5 bases). Germline loops: CDR1 LNHDA, CDR2 SQIVND (reference sequence). Trimming took 6 bases from V and 0 from J, leaving 22 bases between them. The CDR3 consists of 18 residues. The CDR3 here is CASSRPRPPRGSTDTQYF. DNA of the CDR3: TGTGCCAGTAGCCGCCCCAGACCGCCCCGGGGTAGCACAGATACGCAGTATTTT. Based on the CDR3 plus reference TRBV19 and TRBJ2-3, the full variable domain is DGGITQSPKYLFRKEGQNVTLSCEQNLNHDAMYWYRQDPGQGLRLIYYSQIVNDFQKGDIAEGYSVSREKKESFPLTVTSAQKNPTAFYLCASSRPRPPRGSTDTQYFGPGTRLTVL.

This chain connects TRBV4-2 to TRBJ2-3; a weak D match, TRBD2 (5 bases). CDR3 length: 14 residues. V was shortened by 4 bases and J by 5 bases, with 13 bases between the two germline ends. Germline-derived CDR1 and CDR2 are LGHNA and YNFKEQ. The CDR3 DNA sequence: TGTGCCAGCAGCCTTCTCCGACGGGAAGATACGCAGTATTTT. Its protein is CASSLLRREDTQYF.

This clone appeared once. The chain recombines TRBV30 with TRBJ1-1, with 9 bases lining up with TRBD1. Per germline, CDR1 GTSNPN and CDR2 SVGIG (reference sequence). With V trimmed by 2 bases and J by 4 bases, 8 bases remained unmatched. The CDR3 is 15 residues long. CDR3 region: CAWSTGQGGVTEAFF. The CDR3 region has the DNA TGTGCCTGGAGTACGGGACAGGGTGGGGTCACTGAAGCTTTCTTT. The full variable domain, with the rest looked up from reference TRBV30 and TRBJ1-1, is SQTIHQWPATLVQPVGSPLSLECTVEGTSNPNLYWYRQAAGRGLQLLFYSVGIGQISSEVPQNLSASRPQDRQFILSSKKLLLSDSGFYLCAWSTGQGGVTEAFFGQGTRLTVV.

The chain links TRBV24-1 to TRBJ2-1; 9 nucleotides align to TRBD2. After removal of 3 bases from V and 6 bases from J, the junction contained 11 bases not matched to a gene. Germline V gene data show CDR1 as KGHDR and CDR2 as SFDVKD. The CDR3 length is 17 residues. CDR3 region: CATSDPVAGVKPNEQFF. DNA for the CDR3: TGTGCCACCAGTGATCCAGTAGCGGGAGTGAAACCCAATGAGCAGTTCTTC.

The chain uses TRBV28 and TRBJ1-5; TRBD1 might be the D (5 bases). Germline V gene lookup returns CDR1 MDHEN and CDR2 SYDVKM. V was cut by 2 bases and J by 11 bases, with 13 bases left in between. The CDR3 is 13 residues long. CDR3 sequence reads: CASSLDWDSAQHF. CDR3 in DNA: TGTGCCAGCAGTTTAGATTGGGACTCGGCCCAGCATTTT.